The source of this T cell receptor beta chain is a study of T and B cells in COVID-19 patients. Across the whole study: Peripheral blood came from COVID-19 patients with active infection or after recovery. Of about 20 active-infection patients, approximately 12 were critically ill with mechanical ventilation or extracorporeal membrane oxygenation. Most recovered patients had mild to moderate COVID-19 treated as outpatients.

TRB rearrangements were amplified by multiplex PCR with BIOMED2 TRB-A/B primers. MiXCR, run by TCRdb on the multiplex PCR reads, gives a single entry per CDR3 protein. The table has some 21,000 distinct CDR3 sequences, more than 30% seen once. Broader study findings: There were 2,000 to 3,000 TCR clusters exclusive to the recovered cohort, some 31 with low generation probability.

Blood genomic DNA input for TRB amplification was 250-500 ng. With regard to this clonotype: Its specificity is not known.

This receptor was taken from a human donor who had recovered from COVID-19. Specimen: blood.

The CDR3 nucleotides read TGTGCCAGCAGTTTAAATTCACCCCTCCACTTT. It yields the protein CASSLNSPLHF. The V gene is TRBV12-3 or TRBV12-4, the J gene TRBJ1-6; unclear D gene. Deletions cut 2 bases from V and 7 bases from J, with 0 bases between. This CDR3 comprises 11 residues.